The entry below describes one TCR beta chain. Its antigen remains unknown. The repertoire was sequenced with immunoSEQ multiplex PCR; TCRdb's copy has only in-frame clones and lacks some. The sample consists of about 99,000 clones, over 90% of them appearing once. Deletions cut 3 bases from V and 0 bases from J, with 10 bases between. The CDR3 sequence is 15 residues long. In germline, CDR1 is SGHAT, CDR2 FQDESV (reference sequence). This record belongs to a study of T cell responses to AZD1222 COVID-19 vaccine. Study-wide results and limits: Nearly half of unique spike-specific TCRs reportedly avoided B.1.351 and B.1.1.7 mutated regions. Seropositivity was recorded at baseline in only a handful of AZD1222 recipients. The donor group comprised mostly white British people and more females; the analysis possibly underestimated clonal diversity.

The input for sequencing was peripheral blood, taken on day 0 of AZD1222 vaccination. The TCR was taken from an adult in good health. The chain links TRBV11-1 to TRBJ2-3; D unclear. The CDR3 loop is CASSFRATSTDTQYF. The CDR3, as DNA: TGTGCCAGCAGCTTTCGGGCGACTAGCACAGATACGCAGTATTTT. Variable domain in full (rest from reference TRBV11-1 and TRBJ2-3): EAEVAQSPRYKITEKSQAVAFWCDPISGHATLYWYRQILGQGPELLVQFQDESVVDDSQLPKDRFSAERLKGVDSTLKIQPAELGDSAMYLCASSFRATSTDTQYFGPGTRLTVL.